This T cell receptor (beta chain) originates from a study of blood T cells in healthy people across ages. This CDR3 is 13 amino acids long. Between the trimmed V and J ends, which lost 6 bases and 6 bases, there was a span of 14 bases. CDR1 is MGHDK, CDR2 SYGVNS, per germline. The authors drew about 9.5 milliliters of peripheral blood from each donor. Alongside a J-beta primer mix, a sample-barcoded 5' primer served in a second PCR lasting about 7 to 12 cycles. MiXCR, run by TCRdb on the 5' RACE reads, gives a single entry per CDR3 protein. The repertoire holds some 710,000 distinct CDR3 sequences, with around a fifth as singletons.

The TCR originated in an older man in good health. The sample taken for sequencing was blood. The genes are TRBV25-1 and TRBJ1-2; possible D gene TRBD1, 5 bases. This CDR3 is CASSPSREDGYTF. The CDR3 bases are TGTGCCAGCAGCCCTAGCAGGGAGGATGGCTACACCTTC.